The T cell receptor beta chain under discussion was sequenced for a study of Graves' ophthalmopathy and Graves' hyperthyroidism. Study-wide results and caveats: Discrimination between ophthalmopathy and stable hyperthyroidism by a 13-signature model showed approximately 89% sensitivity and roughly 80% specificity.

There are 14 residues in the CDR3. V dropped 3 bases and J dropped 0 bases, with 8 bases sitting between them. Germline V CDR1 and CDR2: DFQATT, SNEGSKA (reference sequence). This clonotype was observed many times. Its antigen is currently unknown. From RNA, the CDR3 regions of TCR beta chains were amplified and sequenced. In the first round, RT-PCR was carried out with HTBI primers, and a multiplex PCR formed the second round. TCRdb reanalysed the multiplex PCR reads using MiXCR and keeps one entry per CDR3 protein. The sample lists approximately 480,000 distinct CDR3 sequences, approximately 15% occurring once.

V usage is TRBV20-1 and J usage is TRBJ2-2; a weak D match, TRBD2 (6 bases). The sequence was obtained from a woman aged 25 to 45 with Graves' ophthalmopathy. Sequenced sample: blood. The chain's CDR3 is CSASGGTNTGELFF. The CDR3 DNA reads TGCAGTGCTAGCGGCGGGACGAACACCGGGGAGCTGTTTTTT.